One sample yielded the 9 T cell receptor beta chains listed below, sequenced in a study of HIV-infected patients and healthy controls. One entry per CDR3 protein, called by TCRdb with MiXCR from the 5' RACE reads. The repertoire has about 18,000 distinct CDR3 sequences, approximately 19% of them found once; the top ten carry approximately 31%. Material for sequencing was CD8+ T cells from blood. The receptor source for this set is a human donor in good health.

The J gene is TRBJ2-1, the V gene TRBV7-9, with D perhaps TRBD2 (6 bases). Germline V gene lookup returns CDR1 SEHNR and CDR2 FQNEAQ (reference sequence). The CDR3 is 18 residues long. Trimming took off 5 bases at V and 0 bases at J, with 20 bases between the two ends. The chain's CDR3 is CASSPTIRRDFSYNEQFF. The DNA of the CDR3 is TGTGCCAGCAGCCCGACCATCAGACGGGACTTCTCCTACAATGAGCAGTTCTTC.

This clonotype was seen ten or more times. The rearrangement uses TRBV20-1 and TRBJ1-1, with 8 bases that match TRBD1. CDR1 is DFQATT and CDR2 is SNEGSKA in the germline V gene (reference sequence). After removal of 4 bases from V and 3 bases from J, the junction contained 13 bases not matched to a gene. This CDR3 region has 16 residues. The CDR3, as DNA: TGCAGTGCTACGGACAGGGAAGTAGGGGGTTACACTGAAGCTTTCTTT. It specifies CSATDREVGGYTEAFF.

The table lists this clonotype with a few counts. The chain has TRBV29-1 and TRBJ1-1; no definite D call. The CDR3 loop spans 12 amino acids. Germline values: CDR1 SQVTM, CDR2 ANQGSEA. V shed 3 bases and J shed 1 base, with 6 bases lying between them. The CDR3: CSVDVGNTEAFF. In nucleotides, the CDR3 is TGCAGCGTTGATGTTGGGAACACTGAAGCTTTCTTT.

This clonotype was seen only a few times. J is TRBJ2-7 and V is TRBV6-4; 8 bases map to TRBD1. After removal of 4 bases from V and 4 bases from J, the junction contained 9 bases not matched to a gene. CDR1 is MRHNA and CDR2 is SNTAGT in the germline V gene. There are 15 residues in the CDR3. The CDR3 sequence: CASSVLAGGIYEQYF. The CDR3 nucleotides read TGTGCCAGCAGTGTTCTGGCAGGGGGCATATACGAGCAGTACTTC.

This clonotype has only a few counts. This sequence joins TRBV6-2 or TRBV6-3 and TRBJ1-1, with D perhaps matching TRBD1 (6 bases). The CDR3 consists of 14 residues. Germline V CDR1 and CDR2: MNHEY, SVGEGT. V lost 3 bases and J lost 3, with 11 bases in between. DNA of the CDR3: TGTGCCAGCAGTTATATGGGGGCAGACACTGAAGCTTTCTTT. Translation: CASSYMGADTEAFF.

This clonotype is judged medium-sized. The chain's CDR3 is CASSQGVNSPLHF. DNA for the CDR3: TGCGCCAGCAGCCAAGGTGTCAATTCACCCCTCCACTTT. The rearrangement uses TRBV4-1 and TRBJ1-6; D unclear. The germline gives CDR1 MGHRA, CDR2 YSYEKL. This CDR3 region has 13 residues. Between the trimmed V and J ends, which lost 1 base and 7 bases, there was a span of 5 bases.

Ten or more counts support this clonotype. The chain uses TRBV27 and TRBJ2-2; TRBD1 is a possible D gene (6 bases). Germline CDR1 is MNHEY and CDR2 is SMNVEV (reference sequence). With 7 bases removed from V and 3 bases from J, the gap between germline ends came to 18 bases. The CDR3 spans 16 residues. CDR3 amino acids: CASTPGRSGDTGELFF. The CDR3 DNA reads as TGTGCCAGCACCCCGGGACGTTCAGGGGACACCGGGGAGCTGTTTTTT.

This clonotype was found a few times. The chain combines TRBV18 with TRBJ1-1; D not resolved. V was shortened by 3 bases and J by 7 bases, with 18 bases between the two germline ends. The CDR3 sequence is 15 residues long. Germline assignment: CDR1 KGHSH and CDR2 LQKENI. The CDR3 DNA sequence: TGTGCCAGCTCACCTGGACGGTCCGATGTTGGTGAAGCTTTCTTT. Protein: CASSPGRSDVGEAFF. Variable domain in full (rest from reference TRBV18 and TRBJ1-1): NAGVMQNPRHLVRRRGQEARLRCSPMKGHSHVYWYRQLPEEGLKFMVYLQKENIIDESGMPKERFSAEFPKEGPSILRIQQVVRGDSAAYFCASSPGRSDVGEAFFGQGTRLTVV.

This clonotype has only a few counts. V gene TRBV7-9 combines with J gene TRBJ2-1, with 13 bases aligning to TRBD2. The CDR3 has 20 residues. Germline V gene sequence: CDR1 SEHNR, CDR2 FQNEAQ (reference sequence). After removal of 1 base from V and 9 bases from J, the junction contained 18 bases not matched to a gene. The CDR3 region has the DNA TGTGCCAGCAGCTTAGAATCCTGGACTAGCGGGAGTCAACCCCTCGGTGAGCAGTTCTTC. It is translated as CASSLESWTSGSQPLGEQFF. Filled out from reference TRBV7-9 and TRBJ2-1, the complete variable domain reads DTGVSQNPRHKITKRGQNVTFRCDPISEHNRLYWYRQTLGQGPEFLTYFQNEAQLEKSRLLSDRFSAERPKGSFSTLEIQRTEQGDSAMYLCASSLESWTSGSQPLGEQFFGPGTRLTVL.